The clone carrying this T cell receptor beta chain has a single count. The source of the sample is a study of blood T cell repertoires in COVID-19. Study details: The cDNA or gDNA used as material had been derived from T cells, B-cell-depleted T cells, or PBMCs.

CDR3 length equals 15 residues. With V trimmed by 6 bases and J by 2 bases, 7 bases remained unmatched. Germline V gene lookup returns CDR1 MNHEY and CDR2 SVGAGI. Using immunoSEQ multiplex PCR, the repertoire was profiled, and TCRdb retains in-frame clones only, with some absent. Of tens of thousands of clones in the sample, approximately 87% were seen once. The sequencing sample was made of peripheral blood. The receptor comes from a human donor with acute or convalescent COVID-19. The donor label of this sample is uncertain. The chain recombines TRBV6-5 with TRBJ2-7; TRBD1 aligns across 10 bases. CDR3 sequence (DNA): TGTGCCAGCAGCCAAACGGGACAGGGGCCCTACGAGCAGTACTTC. It yields the protein CASSQTGQGPYEQYF.